The clone carrying this T cell receptor beta chain has only a few counts. Combining a sample-barcoded 5' primer with a J-beta primer mix, a second PCR ran for 7 to 11 cycles. TCRdb fed the 5' RACE reads into MiXCR, producing one record per CDR3 protein. The repertoire holds approximately 1,700,000 distinct CDR3 sequences, about two fifths seen once, with approximately 22% in the top ten. The sample originates from a study of blood T cells in healthy people across ages. The CDR3 has 15 residues. Germline lookup yields CDR1 MNHEY and CDR2 SVGAGI. Trimming cost V 5 bases and J 2 bases; bases outside gene matches: 3.

The sequenced sample consisted of blood. The origin of this receptor is a human donor in good health. The J gene is TRBJ2-2, the V gene TRBV6-5; TRBD1 aligns across 9 bases. CDR3: CASSLTGGNTGELFF. CDR3 DNA sequence: TGTGCCAGCAGTCTAACAGGGGGCAACACCGGGGAGCTGTTTTTT.